This T cell receptor (beta chain) was found in a study of OX40 agonist ivuxolimab in advanced cancers. Study-level background: Patients received the agonistic anti-OX40 (CD134) antibody ivuxolimab. Ivuxolimab, which patients received intravenously every 2 weeks, was dosed at 0.01 to 10 mg/kg.

The germline CDR1 and CDR2 sequences are LNHDA and SQIVND (reference sequence). V dropped 3 bases and J dropped 7 bases, with 12 bases sitting between them. This CDR3 has 14 residues. Sequencing used immunoSEQ multiplex PCR; TCRdb keeps in-frame clones, though not all of them. Of about 75,000 clones in the sample, about 88% are singletons; the top ten hold approximately 7.7%. Cycle 7 day 1, cycle 4 day 1, and baseline were the timepoints at which blood was sampled. Remarks on this clone: As yet, its antigen is unknown.

The study, taken as a whole, reports: The CD4+ and CD8+ T cells in the blood had expanded clonally by week 6 at 0.1 to 3.0 mg/kg.

This receptor was taken from an adult with an advanced solid tumor such as melanoma, head and neck, liver or kidney cancer. Sequenced material: CD4+ or CD8+ T cells sorted from blood, taken in a trial of the OX40 agonist ivuxolimab. V is TRBV19 and J is TRBJ1-4; D remains unclear. The DNA of the CDR3 is TGTGCCAGTAGTATTCAACCGATGGTTGAAAAACTGTTTTTT. Translating gives CASSIQPMVEKLFF.